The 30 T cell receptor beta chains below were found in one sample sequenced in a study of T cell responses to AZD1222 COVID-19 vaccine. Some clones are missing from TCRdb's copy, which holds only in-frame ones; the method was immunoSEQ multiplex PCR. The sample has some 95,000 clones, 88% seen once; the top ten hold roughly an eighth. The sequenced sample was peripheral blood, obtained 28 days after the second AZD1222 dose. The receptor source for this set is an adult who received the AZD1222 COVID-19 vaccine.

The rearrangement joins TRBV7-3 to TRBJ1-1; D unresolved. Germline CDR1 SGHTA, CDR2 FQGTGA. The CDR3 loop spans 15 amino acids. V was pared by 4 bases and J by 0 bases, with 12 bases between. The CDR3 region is CASSSAWRLNTEAFF. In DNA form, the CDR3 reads TGTGCCAGCAGCTCTGCGTGGAGGTTGAACACTGAAGCTTTCTTT.

CDR3 sequence reads: CASSVDRPLLNYGYTF. CDR3 sequence (DNA): TGTGCCAGCAGCGTGGACAGACCCCTTCTTAACTATGGCTACACCTTC. The chain joins TRBV7-9 to TRBJ1-2, with D possibly matching TRBD1 (6 bases). This CDR3 comprises 16 residues. The ends were cut back, 5 bases at V and 1 base at J, with 17 bases in the middle. Germline V gene sequence: CDR1 SEHNR, CDR2 FQNEAQ (reference sequence).

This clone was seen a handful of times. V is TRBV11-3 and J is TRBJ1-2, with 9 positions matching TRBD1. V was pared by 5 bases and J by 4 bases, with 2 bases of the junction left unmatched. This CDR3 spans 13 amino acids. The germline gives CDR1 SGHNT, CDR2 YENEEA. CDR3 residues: CASSPTGGYGYTF. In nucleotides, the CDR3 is TGTGCCAGCAGCCCGACAGGGGGCTATGGCTACACCTTC.

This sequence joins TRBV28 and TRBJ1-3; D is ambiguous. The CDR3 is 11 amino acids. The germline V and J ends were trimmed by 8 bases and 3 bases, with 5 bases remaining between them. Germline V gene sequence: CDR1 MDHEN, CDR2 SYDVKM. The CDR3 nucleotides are TGTGCCAGCTCTCGTGGAAACACCATATATTTT. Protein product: CASSRGNTIYF. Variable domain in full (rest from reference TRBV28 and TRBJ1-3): DVKVTQSSRYLVKRTGEKVFLECVQDMDHENMFWYRQDPGLGLRLIYFSYDVKMKEKGDIPEGYSVSREKKERFSLILESASTNQTSMYLCASSRGNTIYFGEGSWLTVV.

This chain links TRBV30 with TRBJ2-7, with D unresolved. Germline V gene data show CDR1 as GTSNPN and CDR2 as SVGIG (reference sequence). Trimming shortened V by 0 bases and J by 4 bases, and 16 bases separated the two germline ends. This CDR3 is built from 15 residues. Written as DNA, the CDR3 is TGTGCCTGGAGTGTTGGGGAACCCACTGGATACGAGCAGTACTTC. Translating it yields CAWSVGEPTGYEQYF.

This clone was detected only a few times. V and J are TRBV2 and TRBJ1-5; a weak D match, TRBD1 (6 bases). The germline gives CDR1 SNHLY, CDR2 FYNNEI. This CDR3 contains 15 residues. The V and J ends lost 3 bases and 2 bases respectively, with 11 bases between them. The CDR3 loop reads CASSEAGVGNQPQHF. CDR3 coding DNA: TGTGCCAGCAGTGAGGCAGGGGTAGGCAATCAGCCCCAGCATTTT.

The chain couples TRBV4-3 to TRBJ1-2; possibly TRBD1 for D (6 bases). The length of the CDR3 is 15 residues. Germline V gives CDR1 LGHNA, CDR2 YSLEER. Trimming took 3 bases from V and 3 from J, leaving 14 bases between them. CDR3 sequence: CASSHTQGRDYGYTF. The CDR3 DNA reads TGCGCCAGCAGCCATACACAGGGACGGGACTATGGCTACACCTTC.

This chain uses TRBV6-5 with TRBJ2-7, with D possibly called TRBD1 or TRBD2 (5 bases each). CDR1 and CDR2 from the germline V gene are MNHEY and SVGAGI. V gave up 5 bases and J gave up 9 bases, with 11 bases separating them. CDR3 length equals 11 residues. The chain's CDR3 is CASSTRDVQYF. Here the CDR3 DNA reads TGTGCCAGCAGTACTCGGGACGTGCAGTACTTC.

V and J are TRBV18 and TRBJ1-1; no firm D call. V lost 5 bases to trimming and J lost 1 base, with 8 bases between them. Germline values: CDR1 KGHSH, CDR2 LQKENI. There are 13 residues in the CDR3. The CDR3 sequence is CASSTQKNTEAFF. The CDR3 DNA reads TGTGCCAGCTCAACCCAGAAGAACACTGAAGCTTTCTTT. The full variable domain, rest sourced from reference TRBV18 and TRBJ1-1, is NAGVMQNPRHLVRRRGQEARLRCSPMKGHSHVYWYRQLPEEGLKFMVYLQKENIIDESGMPKERFSAEFPKEGPSILRIQQVVRGDSAAYFCASSTQKNTEAFFGQGTRLTVV.

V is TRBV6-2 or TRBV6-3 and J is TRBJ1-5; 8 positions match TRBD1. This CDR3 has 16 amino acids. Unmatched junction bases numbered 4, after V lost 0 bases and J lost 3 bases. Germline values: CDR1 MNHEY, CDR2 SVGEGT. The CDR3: CASSYSTGAINQPQHF. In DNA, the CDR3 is TGTGCCAGCAGTTACTCGACAGGGGCGATCAATCAGCCCCAGCATTTT.

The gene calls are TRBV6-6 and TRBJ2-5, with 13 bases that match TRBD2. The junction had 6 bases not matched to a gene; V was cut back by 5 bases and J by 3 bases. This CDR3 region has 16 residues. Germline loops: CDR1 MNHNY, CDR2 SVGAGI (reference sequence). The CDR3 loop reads CASSTTSGGAEETQYF. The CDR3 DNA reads TGTGCCAGCAGTACAACTAGCGGGGGGGCCGAAGAGACCCAGTACTTC.

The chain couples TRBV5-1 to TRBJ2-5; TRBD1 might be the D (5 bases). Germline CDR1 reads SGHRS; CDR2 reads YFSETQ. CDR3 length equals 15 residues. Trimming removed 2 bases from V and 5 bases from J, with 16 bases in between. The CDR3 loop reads CASSLSKGQEETQYF. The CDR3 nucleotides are TGCGCCAGCAGCTTAAGTAAGGGGCAGGAGGAGACCCAGTACTTC.

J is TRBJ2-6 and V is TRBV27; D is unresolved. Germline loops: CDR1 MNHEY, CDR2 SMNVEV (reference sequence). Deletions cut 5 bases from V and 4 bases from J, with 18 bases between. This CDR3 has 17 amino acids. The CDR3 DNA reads TGTGCCAGCAGTCTCGGAACGGTGGGTGGAGGGGCCAACGTCCTGACTTTC. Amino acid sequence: CASSLGTVGGGANVLTF.

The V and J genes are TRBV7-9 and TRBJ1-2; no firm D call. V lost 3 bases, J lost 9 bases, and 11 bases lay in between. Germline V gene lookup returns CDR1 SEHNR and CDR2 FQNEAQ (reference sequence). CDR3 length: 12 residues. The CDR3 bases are TGTGCCAGCAGCTTTGGTCAAGTCAGCTACACCTTC. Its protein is CASSFGQVSYTF.

The CDR3 DNA reads as TGCGCCAGCAGCTTGGAGGTGACAGGAGGCCGTTTTTTAGCTTTCTTT. Its protein is CASSLEVTGGRFLAFF. This sequence joins TRBV5-1 and TRBJ1-1; D may be TRBD1 (6 bases). Trimming cost V 0 bases and J 10 bases, with 22 bases left between them. The CDR3 covers 16 residues. CDR1 SGHRS and CDR2 YFSETQ come from the germline V gene. Drawing the rest from reference TRBV5-1 and TRBJ1-1, the complete variable domain is KAGVTQTPRYLIKTRGQQVTLSCSPISGHRSVSWYQQTPGQGLQFLFEYFSETQRNKGNFPGRFSGRQFSNSRSEMNVSTLELGDSALYLCASSLEVTGGRFLAFFGQGTRLTVV.

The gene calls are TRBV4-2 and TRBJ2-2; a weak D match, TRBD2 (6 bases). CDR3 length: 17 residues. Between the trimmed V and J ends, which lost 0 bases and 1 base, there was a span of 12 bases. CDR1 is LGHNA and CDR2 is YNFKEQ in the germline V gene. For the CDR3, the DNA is TGTGCCAGCAGCCAAGAAGGAGGGCGGGGGAACACCGGGGAGCTGTTTTTT. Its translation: CASSQEGGRGNTGELFF.

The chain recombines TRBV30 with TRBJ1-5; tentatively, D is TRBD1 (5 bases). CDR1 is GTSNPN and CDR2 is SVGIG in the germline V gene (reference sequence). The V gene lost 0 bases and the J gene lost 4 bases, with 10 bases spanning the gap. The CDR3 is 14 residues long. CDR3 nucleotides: TGTGCCTGGAGTGTGGGACTTACGAATCAGCCCCAGCATTTT. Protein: CAWSVGLTNQPQHF. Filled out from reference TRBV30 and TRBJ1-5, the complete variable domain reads SQTIHQWPATLVQPVGSPLSLECTVEGTSNPNLYWYRQAAGRGLQLLFYSVGIGQISSEVPQNLSASRPQDRQFILSSKKLLLSDSGFYLCAWSVGLTNQPQHFGDGTRLSIL.

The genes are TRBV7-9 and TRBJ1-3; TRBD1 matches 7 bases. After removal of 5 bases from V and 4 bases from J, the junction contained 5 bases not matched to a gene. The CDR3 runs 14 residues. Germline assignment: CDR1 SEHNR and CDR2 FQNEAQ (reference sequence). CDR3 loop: CASSRRQGGNTIYF. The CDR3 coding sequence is TGTGCCAGCAGCCGCCGACAGGGCGGAAACACCATATATTTT. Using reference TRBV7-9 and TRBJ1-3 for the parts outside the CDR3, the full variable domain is DTGVSQNPRHKITKRGQNVTFRCDPISEHNRLYWYRQTLGQGPEFLTYFQNEAQLEKSRLLSDRFSAERPKGSFSTLEIQRTEQGDSAMYLCASSRRQGGNTIYFGEGSWLTVV.

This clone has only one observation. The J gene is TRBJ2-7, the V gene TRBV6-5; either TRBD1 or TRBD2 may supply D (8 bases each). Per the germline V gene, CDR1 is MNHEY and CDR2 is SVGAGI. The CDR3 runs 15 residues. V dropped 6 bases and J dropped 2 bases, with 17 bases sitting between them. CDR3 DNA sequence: TGTGCCAGCAGCCCGGGGGGGACAGGAGCCTACGAGCAGTACTTC. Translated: CASSPGGTGAYEQYF.

This CDR3 reads CASSITGRSTEAFF. The DNA of the CDR3 is TGTGCCAGTAGTATAACAGGGAGGAGCACTGAAGCTTTCTTT. The rearrangement joins TRBV19 to TRBJ1-1; a possible D gene is TRBD1 (6 bases). The CDR3 sequence is 14 residues long. V lost 2 bases and J 4 bases, leaving 11 bases between the germline ends. The V gene's germline CDR1 is LNHDA and CDR2 SQIVND (reference sequence). The variable domain in full, completed from reference TRBV19 and TRBJ1-1, reads DGGITQSPKYLFRKEGQNVTLSCEQNLNHDAMYWYRQDPGQGLRLIYYSQIVNDFQKGDIAEGYSVSREKKESFPLTVTSAQKNPTAFYLCASSITGRSTEAFFGQGTRLTVV.

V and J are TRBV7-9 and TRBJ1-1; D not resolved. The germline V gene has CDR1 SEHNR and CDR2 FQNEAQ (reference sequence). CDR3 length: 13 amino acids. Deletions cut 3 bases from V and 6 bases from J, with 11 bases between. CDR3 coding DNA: TGTGCCAGCAGCTTGAGTTTGAGGTCTGAAGCTTTCTTT. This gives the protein CASSLSLRSEAFF.

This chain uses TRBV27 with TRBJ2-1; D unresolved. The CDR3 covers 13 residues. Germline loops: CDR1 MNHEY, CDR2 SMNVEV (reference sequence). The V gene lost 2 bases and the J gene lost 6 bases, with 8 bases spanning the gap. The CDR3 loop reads CASSLILSNEQFF. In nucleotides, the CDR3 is TGTGCCAGCAGTTTAATATTGAGCAATGAGCAGTTCTTC.

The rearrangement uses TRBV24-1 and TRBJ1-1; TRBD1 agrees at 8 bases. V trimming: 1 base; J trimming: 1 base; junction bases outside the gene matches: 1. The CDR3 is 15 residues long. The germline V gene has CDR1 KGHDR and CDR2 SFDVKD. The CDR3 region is CATSDFDRGNTEAFF. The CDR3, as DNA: TGTGCCACCAGTGATTTCGACAGGGGGAACACTGAAGCTTTCTTT.

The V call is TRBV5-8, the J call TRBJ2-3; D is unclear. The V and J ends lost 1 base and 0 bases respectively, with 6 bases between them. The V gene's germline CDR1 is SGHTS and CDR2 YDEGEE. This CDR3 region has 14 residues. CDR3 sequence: CASSLRASTDTQYF. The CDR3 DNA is TGTGCCAGCAGCTTGAGGGCTAGCACAGATACGCAGTATTTT.

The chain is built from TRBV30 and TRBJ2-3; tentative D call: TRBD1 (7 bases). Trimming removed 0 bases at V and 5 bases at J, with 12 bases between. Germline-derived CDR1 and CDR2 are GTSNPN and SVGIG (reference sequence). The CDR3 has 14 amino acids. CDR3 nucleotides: TGTGCCTGGAGTGTAGGGCGGGACAGAGATACGCAGTATTTT. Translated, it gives CAWSVGRDRDTQYF.

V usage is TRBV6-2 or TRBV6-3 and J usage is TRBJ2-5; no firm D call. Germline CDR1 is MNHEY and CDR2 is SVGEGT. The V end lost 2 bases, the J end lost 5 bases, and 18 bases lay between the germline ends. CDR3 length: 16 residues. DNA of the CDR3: TGTGCCAGCAGTTACCGGCAACCCGGGCTCTGGGAGACCCAGTACTTC. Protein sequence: CASSYRQPGLWETQYF.

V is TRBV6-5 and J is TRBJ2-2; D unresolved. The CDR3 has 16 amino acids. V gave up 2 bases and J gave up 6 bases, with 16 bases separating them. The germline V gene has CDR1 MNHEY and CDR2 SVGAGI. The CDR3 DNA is TGTGCCAGCAGTTACGGGCCGTATATAGGCCCCGGGGAGCTGTTTTTT. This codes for CASSYGPYIGPGELFF.

The CDR3 DNA reads TGTGCCAGTAGTACCCGGGGACGGGGGAACACTGAAGCTTTCTTT. Translating it yields CASSTRGRGNTEAFF. J is TRBJ1-1 and V is TRBV19, with a weak D call TRBD1 (5 bases). Germline CDR1 LNHDA, CDR2 SQIVND (reference sequence). The length of the CDR3 is 15 residues. V lost 4 bases and J 1 base, leaving 13 bases between the germline ends.

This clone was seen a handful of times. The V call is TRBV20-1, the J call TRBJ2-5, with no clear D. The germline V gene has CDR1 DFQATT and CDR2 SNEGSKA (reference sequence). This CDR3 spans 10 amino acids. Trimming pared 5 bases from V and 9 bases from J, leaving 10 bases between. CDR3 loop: CSALSISQYF. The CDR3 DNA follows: TGCAGTGCTCTCAGTATCTCCCAGTACTTC.

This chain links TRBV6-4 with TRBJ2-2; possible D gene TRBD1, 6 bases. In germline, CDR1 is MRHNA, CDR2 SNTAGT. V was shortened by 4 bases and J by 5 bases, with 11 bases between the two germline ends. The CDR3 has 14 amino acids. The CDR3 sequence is CASSVGAETGELFF. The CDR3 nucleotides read TGTGCCAGCAGTGTGGGGGCGGAAACCGGGGAGCTGTTTTTT.